These T cell receptor beta chains were read from a single sample in a study of cytomegalovirus exposure and HLA in healthy donors. Libraries were prepared by immunoSEQ multiplex PCR; TCRdb keeps only in-frame clonotypes and omits some of them. The table records 150,000 to 200,000 clones, approximately 84% of them present only once. The material sequenced was PBMCs. These receptors were collected from a woman aged 40 to 50 in good health and CMV-seropositive. CDR3s include the opening cysteine and the closing phenylalanine or tryptophan. D genes are given only for firm matches. Clone size is stated in some rows and not others, as once, few, many or a class when expanded.

d_gene,j_gene,v_gene,abundance,CDR3aa,CDR3nt
.,TRBJ2-1,TRBV15,few,CATSSGGASSEQFF,TGTGCCACCAGCAGTGGGGGGGCTTCCAGTGAGCAGTTCTTC
TRBD1,TRBJ2-5,TRBV6-1,.,CASSEASGTGSETQYF,TGTGCCAGCAGTGAAGCCTCCGGGACAGGTAGCGAGACCCAGTACTTC
TRBD1,TRBJ2-7,TRBV5-4,.,CASSLQDRGEQYF,TGTGCCAGCAGCCTCCAGGACAGGGGCGAGCAGTACTTC
.,TRBJ1-1,TRBV7-8,.,CASSLQNTEAFF,TGTGCCAGCAGCTTACAGAACACTGAAGCTTTCTTT
.,TRBJ1-4,TRBV19,.,CASRPQGVREKLFF,TGTGCCAGTAGGCCGCAGGGTGTCCGCGAAAAACTGTTTTTT
TRBD1,TRBJ2-1,TRBV7-6,.,CASSYRAGTVSNEQFF,TGTGCCAGCAGCTACAGGGCCGGGACAGTTTCCAATGAGCAGTTCTTC
.,TRBJ1-5,TRBV27,.,CASSLKSREPQHF,TGTGCCAGCAGTTTAAAGAGTCGGGAGCCCCAGCATTTT
TRBD1,TRBJ1-2,TRBV6-5,.,CASSDRVGYTF,TGTGCCAGCAGCGACAGGGTCGGCTACACCTTC
.,TRBJ1-5,TRBV30,.,CAWSPRQSFQPQHF,TGTGCCTGGAGTCCCCGACAGTCCTTCCAGCCCCAGCATTTT
.,TRBJ1-1,TRBV14,.,CASSLGGWAFF,TGTGCCAGCAGCCTCGGGGGATGGGCTTTCTTT
.,TRBJ2-7,TRBV7-2,.,CASSLAEVGYEQYF,TGTGCCAGCAGCTTAGCGGAGGTGGGATACGAGCAGTACTTC
.,TRBJ1-5,TRBV6-5,.,CASSLSESQPQHF,TGTGCCAGCAGTTTATCGGAGTCTCAGCCCCAGCATTTT
TRBD1,TRBJ2-7,TRBV11-2,.,CASSLDGTGGLGEQYF,TGTGCCAGCAGCTTAGATGGGACAGGGGGTCTTGGGGAGCAGTACTTC
.,TRBJ1-1,TRBV4-1,once,CASSQAQGYEAFF,TGCGCCAGCAGCCAAGCGCAGGGGTATGAAGCTTTCTTT
.,TRBJ2-1,TRBV19,few,CASSTTGTAYNEQFF,TGTGCCAGTAGTACGACAGGAACCGCCTACAATGAGCAGTTCTTC
.,TRBJ2-1,TRBV29-1,once,CSVRGGPVEQFF,TGCAGCGTTAGGGGGGGCCCCGTTGAGCAGTTCTTC
.,TRBJ1-2,TRBV7-9,.,CASSRGGVPTLYGYTF,TGTGCCAGCAGCCGGGGGGGGGTCCCGACCCTCTATGGCTACACCTTC
.,TRBJ2-1,TRBV5-4,.,CASSAWGLAGNNEQFF,TGTGCCAGCAGCGCCTGGGGATTGGCGGGGAACAATGAGCAGTTCTTC
.,TRBJ2-4,TRBV29-1,.,CSVAGPYINSQYF,TGCAGCGTTGCTGGCCCCTACATAAACAGTCAGTACTTC
.,TRBJ1-4,TRBV7-9,once,CASSGFGRENEKLFF,TGTGCCAGCAGCGGTTTCGGGCGGGAGAATGAAAAACTGTTTTTT
.,TRBJ1-1,TRBV4-1,few,CASSQDAIEAFF,TGCGCCAGCAGCCAAGACGCGATAGAAGCTTTCTTT
.,TRBJ1-6,TRBV18,few,CASSPGQGRDSPLHF,TGTGCCAGCTCACCAGGGCAGGGAAGGGATTCACCCCTCCACTTT
.,TRBJ2-1,TRBV4-1,once,CASSQEMVRRSYNEQFF,TGCGCCAGCAGCCAAGAAATGGTCAGGAGGTCCTACAATGAGCAGTTCTTC
.,TRBJ2-7,TRBV11-3,.,CASSLAPNYEQYF,TGTGCCAGCAGCTTAGCCCCAAACTACGAGCAGTACTTC
.,TRBJ2-4,TRBV5-1,.,CASSLAGAKNIQYF,TGCGCCAGCAGCTTGGCAGGGGCCAAAAACATTCAGTACTTC
TRBD1,TRBJ1-1,TRBV29-1,.,CSVQGALNTEAFF,TGCAGCGTCCAGGGGGCTTTGAACACTGAAGCTTTCTTT
.,TRBJ2-7,TRBV10-3,.,CAIRDNGYEQYF,TGTGCCATCAGGGACAATGGGTACGAGCAGTACTTC
.,TRBJ1-1,TRBV19,once,CAASSYPDTEAFF,TGTGCCGCCTCATCCTATCCGGACACTGAAGCTTTCTTT
.,TRBJ2-5,TRBV6-6,.,CASSWSGSVQETQYF,TGTGCCAGCAGTTGGAGCGGCAGCGTCCAAGAGACCCAGTACTTC
TRBD1,TRBJ1-6,TRBV7-3,.,CASSVGQGLPLHF,TGTGCCAGCAGCGTCGGACAGGGCCTACCCCTCCACTTT
.,TRBJ2-7,TRBV5-1,.,CASSLNGVSYEQYF,TGCGCCAGCAGCTTGAACGGAGTCTCCTACGAGCAGTACTTC